The T cell receptor (beta chain) under discussion was sequenced for a study of shared clonotypes between healthy human individuals. Using immunoSEQ multiplex PCR, the repertoire was profiled, and TCRdb retains in-frame clones only, with some absent. Here the sample spans fewer than 2.5 million clones, 93% being singletons. Study-wide results and limits: Generation probabilities were higher for clonotypes shared across all four sorted-subset donors than for unshared ones. Sequencing depth was expected to affect clonotype sharing among donors. Estimated clonotype richness was generally higher in naive than memory subsets.

Remarks on this clone: Its antigen remains unknown.

Specimen: naive CD4+ T cells from PBMCs. The subset denotes: CD45RA+ positively selected. This receptor was taken from a man aged 18 to 29 in good health. Some clones in this sample may be carry-over from other donors' samples.

CDR3 nucleotides: TGTGCCAGCAGGATACGGGACAACACCTACGAGCAGTACTTC. The encoded protein is CASRIRDNTYEQYF. The chain uses TRBV28 and TRBJ2-7; D may be TRBD1 (6 bases). Trimming removed 6 bases at V and 2 bases at J, with 14 bases between. CDR1 and CDR2 from the germline V gene are MDHEN and SYDVKM. The CDR3 covers 14 residues.